This is a list of T cell receptor beta chains from one sample in a study of post-analysis software for immune sequencing data. Each CDR3 protein gets one entry after TCRdb re-called the PCR reads with MiXCR. The data contain about 200,000 distinct CDR3 sequences, approximately 30% of them singletons. Material: blood. All receptors come from a girl aged 2-17 years with multiple sclerosis. Each CDR3 is given with its conserved first and last residue. A D gene is named only where the DNA matches it firmly. Size tells how often a clone was seen (once, few, many) or the class of an expanded clone, and some rows leave it out.

CASSPGAQRSSYEQYF,TGTGCCAGCAGCCCTGGGGCCCAGCGGTCCTCCTACGAGCAGTACTTC,TRBJ2-7,-,TRBV4-2,-
CASSLVRAGEQFF,TGCGCCAGCAGCTTAGTACGGGCGGGTGAGCAGTTCTTC,TRBJ2-1,few,TRBV5-1,-
CSASPREAGNIQYF,TGCAGTGCTAGTCCCCGGGAAGCCGGAAACATTCAGTACTTC,TRBJ2-4,many,TRBV20-1,-
CASSLAGSYEQYF,TGCGCCAGCAGCTTAGCAGGTTCCTACGAGCAGTACTTC,TRBJ2-7,many,TRBV5-1,-
CASSPYGTGGFHEQYF,TGTGCCAGCTCACCATACGGGACAGGGGGATTTCACGAGCAGTACTTC,TRBJ2-7,-,TRBV18,TRBD1
CASSQDWGGAYNEQYF,TGTGCCAGCAGCCAAGATTGGGGCGGAGCCTACAATGAGCAGTACTTC,TRBJ2-7,-,TRBV3-1,-
CASSYTPGRNQPQHF,TGCGCCAGCTCCTACACCCCGGGACGCAATCAGCCCCAGCATTTT,TRBJ1-5,-,TRBV5-1,-
CSADRTSGGITGELFF,TGCAGTGCGGACCGGACTAGCGGGGGGATCACCGGGGAGCTGTTTTTT,TRBJ2-2,few,TRBV20-1,TRBD2
CASSFGQDYEQYF,TGTGCCAGCAGTTTCGGACAGGACTACGAGCAGTACTTC,TRBJ2-7,many,TRBV27,TRBD1
CSVVVDLNTEAFF,TGCAGCGTTGTCGTAGACTTGAACACTGAAGCTTTCTTT,TRBJ1-1,-,TRBV29-1,-
CASSSGLAGTTDTQYF,TGCGCCAGCAGCTCCGGACTAGCGGGGACCACAGATACGCAGTATTTT,TRBJ2-3,-,TRBV5-1,TRBD2
CASSLAGGVDEQFF,TGTGCCAGCAGCTTAGCGGGCGGGGTGGATGAGCAGTTCTTC,TRBJ2-1,-,TRBV7-9,-
CASSKAGTGEQETQYF,TGTGCCAGCAGCAAAGCTGGGACAGGCGAGCAAGAGACCCAGTACTTC,TRBJ2-5,once,TRBV21-1,-
CASIWTGGTEAFF,TGTGCCAGCATATGGACAGGGGGCACTGAAGCTTTCTTT,TRBJ1-1,-,TRBV6-2/TRBV6-3,TRBD1
CASSLGRGGLYEQYF,TGTGCCAGCAGCTTAGGGCGGGGGGGGCTCTACGAGCAGTACTTC,TRBJ2-7,few,TRBV7-9,TRBD2
CASSLARGLQHF,TGTGCCAGCAGTTTAGCACGGGGACTCCAGCATTTT,TRBJ1-5,-,TRBV12-3/TRBV12-4,-
CASSYLRYTEQYF,TGTGCCAGCAGTTACCTTCGGTATACCGAGCAGTACTTC,TRBJ2-7,few,TRBV6-2/TRBV6-3,-
CASSPNGVSGNEQFF,TGTGCCAGCAGCCCCAACGGGGTTTCGGGCAATGAGCAGTTCTTC,TRBJ2-1,many,TRBV7-2,-
CASGQGVSNEQYF,TGCGCCAGCGGACAGGGAGTAAGCAATGAGCAGTACTTC,TRBJ2-7,few,TRBV5-1,TRBD1
CSARVPVGQGHHRGGYTF,TGCAGTGCTAGAGTACCCGTGGGGCAGGGACACCATCGGGGCGGCTACACCTTC,TRBJ1-2,few,TRBV20-1,-
CAISVGVPGGRYNEQFF,TGTGCCATCAGTGTGGGTGTCCCGGGGGGGCGCTACAATGAGCAGTTCTTC,TRBJ2-1,few,TRBV10-3,TRBD2
CASGETGGPEWGYTF,TGTGCCAGCGGCGAGACAGGGGGCCCTGAGTGGGGCTACACCTTC,TRBJ1-2,-,TRBV5-6,TRBD1
CASRTTVRGEKLFF,TGTGCCAGCAGAACCACTGTCCGGGGGGAAAAACTGTTTTTT,TRBJ1-4,-,TRBV7-2,-
CSARDPRGPGETQYF,TGCAGTGCTAGAGATCCGCGGGGGCCAGGGGAGACCCAGTACTTC,TRBJ2-5,-,TRBV20-1,-
CSARPPSGRTLSSYNEQFF,TGCAGTGCTAGACCCCCCAGCGGGAGGACCTTGAGCTCCTACAATGAGCAGTTCTTC,TRBJ2-1,many,TRBV20-1,TRBD2
CASSPPRGQTSSYNEQYF,TGTGCCAGCAGCCCCCCGAGGGGACAGACTAGCTCCTACAATGAGCAGTACTTC,TRBJ2-5,-,TRBV21-1,-
CASSPGDRNTEAFF,TGCGCCAGCAGCCCGGGGGACAGGAACACTGAAGCTTTCTTT,TRBJ1-1,few,TRBV5-1,TRBD1
CSAPYTYEQYF,TGCAGTGCCCCATACACCTACGAGCAGTACTTC,TRBJ2-7,-,TRBV20-1,-
CASTRDTVRGEQYF,TGTGCCAGCACCCGGGACACCGTAAGGGGGGAGCAGTACTTC,TRBJ2-4,-,TRBV6-1,-
CASRMGFYNEQFF,TGTGCCAGCAGAATGGGCTTCTACAATGAGCAGTTCTTC,TRBJ2-1,-,TRBV3-1,-
CASSRPRTGKGDQPQHF,TGTGCCAGCAGCCGCCCCCGGACAGGGAAGGGGGATCAGCCCCAGCATTTT,TRBJ1-5,-,TRBV6-6,TRBD1
CASSLGSQANEKLFF,TGTGCCAGCAGCTTGGGCAGCCAGGCTAATGAAAAACTGTTTTTT,TRBJ1-4,few,TRBV7-9,-
CASSLTVNTGELFF,TGCGCCAGCAGCTTGACAGTAAACACCGGGGAGCTGTTTTTT,TRBJ2-2,-,TRBV5-1,-
CSATPSVSSYEQYF,TGCAGTGCTACCCCCTCTGTTAGTAGTTACGAGCAGTACTTC,TRBJ2-7,few,TRBV20-1,-
CSAREGAGTEAFF,TGCAGTGCTAGGGAGGGGGCAGGCACTGAAGCTTTCTTT,TRBJ1-1,-,TRBV20-1,TRBD1
CASSPPLKNIQYF,TGTGCCAGCTCACCACCGCTGAAAAACATTCAGTACTTC,TRBJ2-4,-,TRBV18,-
CASSSRTGSYNEQFF,TGTGCCAGCAGTTCACGGACAGGCTCCTACAATGAGCAGTTCTTC,TRBJ2-1,-,TRBV28,TRBD1
CSARTPIMNTEAFF,TGCAGTGCTAGAACCCCAATCATGAACACTGAAGCTTTCTTT,TRBJ1-1,-,TRBV20-1,-
CASSGTGTSYEQYF,TGTGCCAGCAGTGGGACAGGGACGTCCTACGAGCAGTACTTC,TRBJ2-7,many,TRBV2,TRBD1
CASSRTGTESYNEQFF,TGCGCCAGCAGTCGGACCGGGACAGAATCCTACAATGAGCAGTTCTTC,TRBJ2-1,many,TRBV5-1,TRBD1
CASSARAGGRSDEQFF,TGCGCCAGCAGTGCAAGGGCGGGGGGGAGGAGTGATGAGCAGTTCTTC,TRBJ2-1,-,TRBV10-1,TRBD2
CASSKGVTEAFF,TGTGCCAGCAGCAAAGGAGTAACTGAAGCTTTCTTT,TRBJ1-1,few,TRBV21-1,-
CASSPGQGLETQYF,TGCGCCAGCAGCCCCGGACAGGGGTTAGAGACCCAGTACTTC,TRBJ2-5,many,TRBV5-1,TRBD1
CSVGQGSHEQYF,TGCAGCGTTGGACAGGGGAGTCACGAGCAGTACTTC,TRBJ2-7,many,TRBV29-1,TRBD1
CASNLGRTNTEAFF,TGTGCCAGTAATTTGGGCAGGACGAACACTGAAGCTTTCTTT,TRBJ1-1,-,TRBV19,-
CASSQTGSNYGYTF,TGTGCCAGCAGCCAGACAGGATCTAACTATGGCTACACCTTC,TRBJ1-2,-,TRBV7-2,-
CASSRGQGNTEAFF,TGCGCCAGCAGCCGAGGACAGGGGAACACTGAAGCTTTCTTT,TRBJ1-1,-,TRBV4-1,TRBD1
CASSRLAATSYEQYF,TGTGCCAGCAGTCGACTAGCGGCAACCTCCTACGAGCAGTACTTC,TRBJ2-7,many,TRBV6-5,TRBD2
CASRRQGYTGELFF,TGTGCCAGCAGGCGACAGGGGTACACCGGGGAGCTGTTTTTT,TRBJ2-2,-,TRBV2,TRBD1
CASSYRDRGYEQYF,TGTGCCAGCAGTTACAGGGACAGGGGTTACGAGCAGTACTTC,TRBJ2-7,few,TRBV12-3/TRBV12-4,TRBD1
CASSLGAVTGETQYF,TGTGCCAGCAGCTTAGGGGCAGTAACCGGTGAGACCCAGTACTTC,TRBJ2-5,-,TRBV7-8,-
CASSSSSNQPQHF,-,TRBJ1-5,few,TRBV27,-
CSVVGSDTGHQKTQYF,TGCAGCGTTGTTGGGTCCGACACAGGGCATCAAAAGACCCAGTACTTC,TRBJ2-5,many,TRBV29-1,-
CASSQDPPGMNTEAFF,TGTGCCAGCAGCCAAGATCCCCCCGGGATGAACACTGAAGCTTTCTTT,TRBJ1-1,few,TRBV4-2,-